This is a list of T cell receptor beta chains from one sample in a study of response to subunit inactivated influenza vaccine. TCRdb re-analysed the RT-PCR reads in MiXCR, keeping a single row per CDR3 protein. The sample has more than 550,000 distinct CDR3 sequences, approximately 11% seen once. These data were likewise used in another study, on T cells expressing NK-cell markers.

This material consisted of PBMCs from blood, taken on the day of vaccination. The receptors were gathered from a middle-aged man who received an inactivated influenza vaccine. The CDR3 runs from the conserved cysteine through the conserved F or W. The order of the fields is CDR3 length, D gene, V gene, J gene, clone size, CDR3 DNA, CDR3 protein. A D gene is named only where the DNA matches it firmly. Some rows have no size entry. The others give once, few or many, or a class for an expanded clone.

15	.	TRBV15	TRBJ2-1	.	TGTGCCACCAGATGGGGTGGGAGTCTCCCTTATGAGCAGTTCTTC	CATRWGGSLPYEQFF
13	TRBD1	TRBV10-3	TRBJ1-2	.	TGTGCCATCAGATTCGGGACAGACTATGGCTACACCTTC	CAIRFGTDYGYTF
13	.	TRBV2	TRBJ1-1	.	TGTGCCAAGGACGGGGGGATGTGGACTGAAGCTTTCTTT	CAKDGGMWTEAFF
15	.	TRBV10-3	TRBJ1-2	many	TGTGCCACACCCAAGGTCACCGCAGGGAGAGGTGGCTACACCTTC	CATPKVTAGRGGYTF
13	TRBD2	TRBV20-1	TRBJ2-7	.	TGCAGTGCTAGCTCGCTAGCGGACTACGAGCAGTACTTC	CSASSLADYEQYF
13	.	TRBV20-1	TRBJ2-3	.	TGCAGTGCTCACCGGGACAGCACAGATACGCAGTATTTT	CSAHRDSTDTQYF
13	TRBD1	TRBV29-1	TRBJ2-3	few	TGCAGCGTTAGACAGGGATACACAGATACGCAGTATTTT	CSVRQGYTDTQYF
12	.	TRBV20-1	TRBJ2-3	few	TGCAGTGCTAGGGGTCAATCGGATACGCAGTATTTT	CSARGQSDTQYF
12	.	TRBV29-1	TRBJ1-2	many	TGCAGCGCCGGGACAACTAACTATGGCTACACCTTC	CSAGTTNYGYTF
15	.	TRBV7-3	TRBJ2-5	few	TGTGCCAGCAGCCCTAAGCTGACTATCCAAGAGACCCAGTACTTC	CASSPKLTIQETQYF
16	.	TRBV28	TRBJ2-1	many	TGTGCCAGCAGTCGCATTCGGAGGGGGCGATTCAATGAGCAGTTCTTC	CASSRIRRGRFNEQFF
14	.	TRBV18	TRBJ2-7	.	TGTGCCAGCTCACCACCCAGGGCCTCCTACGAGCAGTACTTC	CASSPPRASYEQYF
15	.	TRBV24-1	TRBJ2-2	few	TGTGCCACCAGTGATACAGGACGGAACACCGGGGAGCTGTTTTTT	CATSDTGRNTGELFF
15	.	TRBV6-1	TRBJ2-5	few	TGTGCCAGCAGCCGTGGGTTGGGGGGTCAAGAGACCCAGTACTTC	CASSRGLGGQETQYF
13	.	TRBV29-1	TRBJ2-5	few	TGCAGCGTTGCTGGCGGTCACCAAGAGACCCAGTACTTC	CSVAGGHQETQYF
14	TRBD1	TRBV29-1	TRBJ2-3	many	TGCAGCGGTACTACAGGGGCCAGCACAGATACGCAGTATTTT	CSGTTGASTDTQYF
14	TRBD1	TRBV12-3/TRBV12-4	TRBJ1-5	few	TGTGCCAGCAGTCAGGGGGCGCGGGGTCAGCCCCAGCATTTT	CASSQGARGQPQHF
14	TRBD1	TRBV20-1	TRBJ2-1	few	TGCAGTGCTAGTCGGACAGGGGCCGGTAATGAGCAGTTCTTC	CSASRTGAGNEQFF
19	TRBD2	TRBV6-5	TRBJ2-3	.	TGTGCCAGCAGTTACCTCAGGACTAGCGGGCGAACTAGCACAGATACGCAGTATTTT	CASSYLRTSGRTSTDTQYF
16	.	TRBV6-1	TRBJ2-7	.	TGTGCCAGCAGTGAATGGCTCCCGACAGGCTCCTACGAGCAGTACTTC	CASSEWLPTGSYEQYF
15	TRBD1	TRBV20-1	TRBJ2-7	.	TGCAGTGCTAGAGAACAGTGGGACAGAGCCTACGAGCAGTACTTC	CSAREQWDRAYEQYF
17	TRBD1	TRBV28	TRBJ1-5	few	TGTGCCAGCAGTCCGCCGGGACAGGGGGGAGCGGTTCAGCCCCAGCATTTT	CASSPPGQGGAVQPQHF
13	.	TRBV11-2	TRBJ2-1	.	TGTGCCAGCAGCTTAGGATCGCACAATGAGCAGTTCTTC	CASSLGSHNEQFF
15	TRBD1	TRBV10-3	TRBJ2-1	.	TGTGCCATCAGGGAGACAGGGGTCTCCTACAATGAGCAGTTCTTC	CAIRETGVSYNEQFF
15	TRBD1	TRBV18	TRBJ1-6	.	TGTGCCAGCTCACCAGGGGGGACAGTGGGTTCACCCCTCCACTTT	CASSPGGTVGSPLHF
13	.	TRBV7-9	TRBJ1-1	few	TGTGCCAGCAGCTTTATTGCGAACACTGAAGCTTTCTTT	CASSFIANTEAFF
12	.	TRBV10-3	TRBJ1-4	few	TGTGCCATCAGTGAGTCGTGGGAAAAACTGTTTTTT	CAISESWEKLFF
12	TRBD2	TRBV24-1	TRBJ2-1	.	TGTGCCACCAGTGATGGGCGGCGGGGGTGGTTCTTC	CATSDGRRGWFF
18	TRBD2	TRBV12-3/TRBV12-4	TRBJ2-1	few	TGTGCCAGCAGCCCCCGGGTGATAGCGGGAGTTTCCTACAATGAGCAGTTCTTC	CASSPRVIAGVSYNEQFF
18	TRBD2	TRBV7-6	TRBJ2-3	.	TGTGCCAGCAGCTTAGTCCCTAGCGGGAGGGCTAGGGCAGATACGCAGTATTTT	CASSLVPSGRARADTQYF
13	TRBD2	TRBV12-3/TRBV12-4	TRBJ2-1	.	TGTGCCAGCAGTAACGGACTAGCGGCAAGGGAGTTCTTC	CASSNGLAAREFF
15	.	TRBV4-2	TRBJ1-1	.	TGTGCCAGCACCCCCCGGCTCCGCGGGAACACTGAAGCTTTCTTT	CASTPRLRGNTEAFF
11	.	TRBV2	TRBJ2-5	few	TGTGCCAGCAGAGATCTTTTGACCCAGTACTTC	CASRDLLTQYF
13	.	TRBV27	TRBJ2-3	few	TGTGCCAGCAGTTTATTATCGGCAGATACGCAGTATTTT	CASSLLSADTQYF
17	.	TRBV29-1	TRBJ2-5	.	TGCAGCCCGGACCTTCAAGGGTACAATTGGCGAGGAGAGACCCAGTACTTC	CSPDLQGYNWRGETQYF
13	TRBD1	TRBV20-1	TRBJ1-1	few	TGCAGTGCTGAAGACAGGGAGAACACTGAAGCTTTCTTT	CSAEDRENTEAFF
19	.	TRBV27	TRBJ2-6	.	TGTGCCAGCAGCCCGAGACGGACGGTATCCTATTCTGGGGCCAACGTCCTGACTTTC	CASSPRRTVSYSGANVLTF
15	.	TRBV20-1	TRBJ2-2	.	TGCAGTGCTAGAGCAGGGCGGTGGGTCACCGGGGAGCTGTTTTTT	CSARAGRWVTGELFF
14	.	TRBV12-3/TRBV12-4	TRBJ2-2	many	TGTGCCAGCAGTTTTGGTGGGGGCACCGGGGAGCTGTTTTTT	CASSFGGGTGELFF
17	TRBD2	TRBV10-3	TRBJ2-2	.	TGTGCCATCAGTGAGCGACTAGCGGGATATGACACCGGGGAGCTGTTTTTT	CAISERLAGYDTGELFF
10	.	TRBV3-1	TRBJ2-7	few	TGTGCCAGCGGGGAGAACGAGCAGTACTTC	CASGENEQYF
14	TRBD2	TRBV2	TRBJ2-3	few	TGTGCCACCAGTTACGGGGGGGGCACAGATACGCAGTATTTT	CATSYGGGTDTQYF
15	TRBD2	TRBV29-1	TRBJ2-1	.	TGCAGCGTTTCGGGGACTAGCGGGAGTTACAATGAGCAGTTCTTC	CSVSGTSGSYNEQFF
13	TRBD1	TRBV24-1	TRBJ2-7	few	TGCGCCACCAGTGGGACAGGCTCCTACGAGCAGTACTTC	CATSGTGSYEQYF
15	.	TRBV4-3	TRBJ2-1	few	TGCGCCAGCAGCCAAGATAATCGGGTATTTAATGAGCAGTTCTTC	CASSQDNRVFNEQFF
14	.	TRBV14	TRBJ2-1	few	TGTGCCAGCAGCCAAGATCAGGGTTACAATGAGCAGTTCTTC	CASSQDQGYNEQFF
12	.	TRBV12-3/TRBV12-4	TRBJ2-7	.	TGTGCCAGCAGTTTCGAGGTCGGAGAGCAGTACTTC	CASSFEVGEQYF
14	.	TRBV20-1	TRBJ2-7	.	TGCAGTGCTAGAGATTTGGAGAGCTCCTACGAGCAGTACTTC	CSARDLESSYEQYF
16	TRBD2	TRBV10-3	TRBJ2-3	few	TGTGCCATCAGGCCGGGACTAGCGGGGTCCACAGATACGCAGTATTTT	CAIRPGLAGSTDTQYF
9	.	TRBV6-5	TRBJ2-1	.	TGTGCCAGCAGGTATGAGCAGTTCTTC	CASRYEQFF
15	.	TRBV3-1	TRBJ2-5	few	TGTGCCAGCAGCCTGCTATTCGGCCGACAAGAGACCCAGTACTTC	CASSLLFGRQETQYF
17	TRBD1	TRBV7-8	TRBJ2-1	.	TGTGCCAGCAGCATCGACAGGGGAGGTCTACAGCGTCATGAGCAGTTCTTC	CASSIDRGGLQRHEQFF
13	.	TRBV5-8	TRBJ1-3	many	TGTGCCAGCAGCTTGAAGTCTGGAAACACCATATATTTT	CASSLKSGNTIYF
15	TRBD1	TRBV6-1	TRBJ2-2	few	TGTGCCAGCAGTGAAAGAAGGGGGCCCACCGGGGAGCTGTTTTTT	CASSERRGPTGELFF
15	.	TRBV5-1	TRBJ2-1	many	TGCGCCAGCACCGATACAGGGAGCTCCTACAATGAGCAGTTCTTC	CASTDTGSSYNEQFF
14	.	TRBV2	TRBJ2-1	.	TGTGCCAGCACCGAGAGGCTGGCCTACAATGAGCAGTTCTTC	CASTERLAYNEQFF
12	.	TRBV3-1	TRBJ2-1	many	TGTGCCAGCAGCCAAGTTGGCAATGAGCAGTTCTTC	CASSQVGNEQFF
14	.	TRBV27	TRBJ2-4	few	TGTGCCAGCAGTCAAGGGACCCACGGTAACATTCAGTACTTC	CASSQGTHGNIQYF
15	.	TRBV6-1	TRBJ2-1	many	TGTGCCAGCACCTGGACGGCGAGCTCCTACAATGAGCAGTTCTTC	CASTWTASSYNEQFF